This TCR beta chain stems from a study of blood T cell repertoires in COVID-19. Study at large: Samples came from the United States, Italy and Spain, spanning acute and convalescent COVID-19. PBMCs, B-cell-depleted T cells, or T cells provided the cDNA or gDNA that made up the material.

The authors' processing: Estimates of nucleated cell counts were drawn from the amplification of reference gene primers. Sequencing was performed with immunoSEQ multiplex PCR; in TCRdb, only in-frame clones are kept and a portion is missing. The DNA gave D and trimming, while V, J and clone size come from that table. The sample carries roughly 150,000 clones, around 84% recorded once. This clone appeared a single time. The CDR3 is 15 amino acids. CDR1 SGHVS and CDR2 FNYEAQ come from the germline V gene. Trimming took 5 bases from V and 0 from J; bases not matched to a gene: 3. The TCR sequence derives from a woman between 45 and 65 years old with acute or convalescent COVID-19. The chain recombines TRBV7-6 with TRBJ2-7; the match to TRBD2 covers 11 bases. The material sequenced was peripheral blood. For the CDR3, the DNA is TGTGCCAGCAGCCGCGGGACTAGCGGCTCCTACGAGCAGTACTTC. This translates into CASSRGTSGSYEQYF.